This T cell receptor (beta chain) appears in the sequencing data of a study of identifying expanded T cells in peripheral blood. Sequencing was performed with immunoSEQ multiplex PCR; in TCRdb, only in-frame clones are kept and a portion is missing. This sample carries tens of thousands of clones, approximately 90% of them seen once, and the ten largest clones take around 3.6%. Source material: blood. The source is a person aged 18 to 75 in good health.

The CDR3 protein is CASSELQGSGELFF. The CDR3 DNA reads TGTGCCAGCAGTGAACTCCAGGGTAGCGGGGAGCTGTTTTTT. J is TRBJ2-2 and V is TRBV6-1; possibly TRBD1 for D (5 bases). Trimming removed 2 bases at V and 7 bases at J, with 11 bases between. The germline V gene encodes CDR1 MNHNS and CDR2 SASEGT. CDR3 length equals 14 residues.